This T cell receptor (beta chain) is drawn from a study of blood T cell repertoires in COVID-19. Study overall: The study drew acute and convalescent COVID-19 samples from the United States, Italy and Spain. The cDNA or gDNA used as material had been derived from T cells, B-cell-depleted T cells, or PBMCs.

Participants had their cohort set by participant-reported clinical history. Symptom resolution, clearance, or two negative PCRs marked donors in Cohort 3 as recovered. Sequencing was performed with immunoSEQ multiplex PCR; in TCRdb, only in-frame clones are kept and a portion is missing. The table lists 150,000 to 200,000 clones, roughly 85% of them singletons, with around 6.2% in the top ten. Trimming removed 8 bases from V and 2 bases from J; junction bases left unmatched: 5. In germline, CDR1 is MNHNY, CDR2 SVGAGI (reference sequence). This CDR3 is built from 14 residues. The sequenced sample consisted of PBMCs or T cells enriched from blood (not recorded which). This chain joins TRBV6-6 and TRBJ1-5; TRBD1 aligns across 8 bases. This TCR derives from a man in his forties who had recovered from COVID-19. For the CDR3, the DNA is TGTGCCAGCTCTCCAGGGGGCGGCAATCAGCCCCAGCATTTT. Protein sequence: CASSPGGGNQPQHF.